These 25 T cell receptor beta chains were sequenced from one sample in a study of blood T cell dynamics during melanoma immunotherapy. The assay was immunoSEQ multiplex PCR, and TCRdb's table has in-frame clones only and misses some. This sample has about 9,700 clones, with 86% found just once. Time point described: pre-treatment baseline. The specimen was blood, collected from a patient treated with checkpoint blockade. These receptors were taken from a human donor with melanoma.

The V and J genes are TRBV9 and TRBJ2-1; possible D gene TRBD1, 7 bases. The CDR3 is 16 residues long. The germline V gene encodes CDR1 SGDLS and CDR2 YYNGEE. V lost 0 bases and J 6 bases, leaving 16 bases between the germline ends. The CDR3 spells CASSVGPSGGLNEQFF. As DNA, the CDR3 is TGTGCCAGCAGCGTAGGTCCGTCAGGGGGACTCAATGAGCAGTTCTTC.

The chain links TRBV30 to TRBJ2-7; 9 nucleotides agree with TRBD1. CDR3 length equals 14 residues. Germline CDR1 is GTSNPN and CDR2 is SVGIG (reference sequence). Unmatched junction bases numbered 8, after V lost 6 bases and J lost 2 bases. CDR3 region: CACTRRDRAYEQYF. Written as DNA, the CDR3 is TGTGCCTGTACGCGAAGGGACAGGGCCTACGAGCAGTACTTC. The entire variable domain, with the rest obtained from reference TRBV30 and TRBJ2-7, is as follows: SQTIHQWPATLVQPVGSPLSLECTVEGTSNPNLYWYRQAAGRGLQLLFYSVGIGQISSEVPQNLSASRPQDRQFILSSKKLLLSDSGFYLCACTRRDRAYEQYFGPGTRLTVT.

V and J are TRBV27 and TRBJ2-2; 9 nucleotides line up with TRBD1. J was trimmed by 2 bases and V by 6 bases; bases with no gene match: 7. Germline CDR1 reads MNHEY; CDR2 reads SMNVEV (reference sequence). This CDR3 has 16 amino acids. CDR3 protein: CASSPRDRENTGELFF. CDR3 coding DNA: TGTGCCAGCAGCCCTCGGGACAGGGAAAACACCGGGGAGCTGTTTTTT.

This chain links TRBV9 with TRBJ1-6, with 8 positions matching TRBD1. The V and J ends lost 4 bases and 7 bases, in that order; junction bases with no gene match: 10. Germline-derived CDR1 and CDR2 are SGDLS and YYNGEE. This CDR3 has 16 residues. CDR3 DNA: TGTGCCAGCAGCTCAACCGCGGACAGGGACAATTCACCCCTCCACTTT. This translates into CASSSTADRDNSPLHF.

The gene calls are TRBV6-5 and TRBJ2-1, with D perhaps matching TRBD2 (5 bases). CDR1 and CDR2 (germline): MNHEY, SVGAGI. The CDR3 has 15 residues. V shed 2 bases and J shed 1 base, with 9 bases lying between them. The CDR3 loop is CASSYGGWSYNEQFF. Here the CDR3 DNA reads TGTGCCAGCAGTTACGGCGGGTGGTCCTACAATGAGCAGTTCTTC.

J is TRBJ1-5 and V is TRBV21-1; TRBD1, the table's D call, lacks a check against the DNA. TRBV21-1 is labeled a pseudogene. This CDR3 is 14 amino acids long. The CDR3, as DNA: TGTGCCAGCAGCACCCACAGGGGGGATCAGCCCCAGCATTTT. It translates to CASSTHRGDQPQHF.

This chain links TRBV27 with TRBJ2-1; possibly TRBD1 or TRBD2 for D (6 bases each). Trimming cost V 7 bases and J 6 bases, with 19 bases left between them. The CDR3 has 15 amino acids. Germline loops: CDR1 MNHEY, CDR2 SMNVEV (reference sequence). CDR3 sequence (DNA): TGTGCCAGCACCTCGCCGGGGGCAGGTATCAATGAGCAGTTCTTC. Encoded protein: CASTSPGAGINEQFF.

Here the CDR3 reads CASSPDWDRDSYNEQFF. CDR3 nucleotide sequence: TGTGCCAGCAGCCCGGATTGGGACAGGGACTCCTACAATGAGCAGTTCTTC. The chain combines TRBV7-9 with TRBJ2-1, with TRBD1 matching 9 bases. After removal of 5 bases from V and 0 bases from J, the junction contained 8 bases not matched to a gene. There are 17 residues in the CDR3. CDR1 is SEHNR, CDR2 FQNEAQ, per germline (reference sequence).

The CDR3 protein is CASSQDVGYEQYF. The CDR3 nucleotides are TGCGCCAGCAGCCAAGATGTAGGCTACGAGCAGTACTTC. The V call is TRBV4-1, the J call TRBJ2-7; no firm D call. In germline, CDR1 is MGHRA, CDR2 YSYEKL. Trimming took 0 bases from V and 3 from J, leaving 6 bases between them. The CDR3 extends over 13 amino acids.

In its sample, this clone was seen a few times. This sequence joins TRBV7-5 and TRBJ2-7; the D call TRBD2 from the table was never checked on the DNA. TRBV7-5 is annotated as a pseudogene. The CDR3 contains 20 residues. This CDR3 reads CARSLAGTSGGNTHSYEQYF. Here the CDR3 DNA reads TGTGCCAGAAGCTTAGCCGGGACTAGCGGGGGAAACACCCACTCCTACGAGCAGTACTTC.

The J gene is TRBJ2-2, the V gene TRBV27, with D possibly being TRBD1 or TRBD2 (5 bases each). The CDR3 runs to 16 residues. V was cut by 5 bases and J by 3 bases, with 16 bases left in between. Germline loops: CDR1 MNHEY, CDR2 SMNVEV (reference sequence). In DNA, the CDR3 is TGTGCCAGCAGTGCTCCGGGGCTAACCTACACCGGGGAGCTGTTTTTT. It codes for CASSAPGLTYTGELFF.

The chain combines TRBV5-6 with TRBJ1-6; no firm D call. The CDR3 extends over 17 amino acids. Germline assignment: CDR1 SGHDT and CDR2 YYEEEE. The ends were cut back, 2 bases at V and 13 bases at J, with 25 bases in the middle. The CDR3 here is CASSFSTTLHRTPPLHF. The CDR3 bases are TGTGCCAGCAGCTTTTCCACTACCCTACACAGAACGCCCCCCCTCCACTTT.

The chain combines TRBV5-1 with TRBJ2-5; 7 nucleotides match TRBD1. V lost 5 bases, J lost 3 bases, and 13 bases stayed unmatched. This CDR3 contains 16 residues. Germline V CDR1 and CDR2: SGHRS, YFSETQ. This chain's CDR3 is CASSQAPGQTKETQYF. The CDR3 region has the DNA TGCGCCAGCAGTCAAGCCCCGGGACAGACGAAAGAGACCCAGTACTTC.

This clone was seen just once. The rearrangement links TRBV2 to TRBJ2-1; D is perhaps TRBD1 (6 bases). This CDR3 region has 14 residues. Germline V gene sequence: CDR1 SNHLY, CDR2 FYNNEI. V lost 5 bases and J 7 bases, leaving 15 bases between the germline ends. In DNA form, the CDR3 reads TGTGCCAGCAGTTCAAGAGTACAGGGAAATGAGCAGTTCTTC. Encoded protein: CASSSRVQGNEQFF.

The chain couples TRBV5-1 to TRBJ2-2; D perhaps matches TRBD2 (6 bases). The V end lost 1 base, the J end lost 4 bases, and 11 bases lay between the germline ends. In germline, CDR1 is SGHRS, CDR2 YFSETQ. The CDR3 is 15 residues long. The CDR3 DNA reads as TGCGCCAGCAGCTTGTACGGGGGAGTCACCGGGGAGCTGTTTTTT. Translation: CASSLYGGVTGELFF.

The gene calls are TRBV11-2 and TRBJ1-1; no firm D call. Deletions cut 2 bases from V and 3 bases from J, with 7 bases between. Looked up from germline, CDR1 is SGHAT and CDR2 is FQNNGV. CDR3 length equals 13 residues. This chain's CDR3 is CASSLREDTEAFF. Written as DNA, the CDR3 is TGTGCCAGCAGCTTACGGGAGGACACTGAAGCTTTCTTT.

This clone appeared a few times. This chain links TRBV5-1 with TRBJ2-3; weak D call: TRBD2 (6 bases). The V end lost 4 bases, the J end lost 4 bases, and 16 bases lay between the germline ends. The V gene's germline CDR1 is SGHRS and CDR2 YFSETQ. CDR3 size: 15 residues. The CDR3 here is CASSPAGTQADTQYF. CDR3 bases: TGCGCCAGCAGCCCTGCGGGGACCCAAGCAGATACGCAGTATTTT.

CDR3 sequence: CATSRGGYEQYF. The DNA of the CDR3 is TGTGCCACCAGCAGAGGAGGATACGAGCAGTACTTC. J is TRBJ2-7 and V is TRBV15; D call uncertain. Germline V lookup: CDR1 LNHNV, CDR2 YYDKDF (reference sequence). V lost 1 base and J 4 bases, leaving 5 bases between the germline ends. This CDR3 region has 12 residues.

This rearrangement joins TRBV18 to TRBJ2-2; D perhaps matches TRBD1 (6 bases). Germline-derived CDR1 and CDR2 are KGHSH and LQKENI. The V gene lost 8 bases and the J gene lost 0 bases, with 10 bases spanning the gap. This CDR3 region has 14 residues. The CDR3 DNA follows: TGTGCCAGCCACAGGGACACGAACACCGGGGAGCTGTTTTTT. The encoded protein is CASHRDTNTGELFF.

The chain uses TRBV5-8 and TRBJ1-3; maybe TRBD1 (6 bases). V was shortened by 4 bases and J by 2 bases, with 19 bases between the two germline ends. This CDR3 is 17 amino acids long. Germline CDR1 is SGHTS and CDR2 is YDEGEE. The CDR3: CASSPRGGARTGNTIYF. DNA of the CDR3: TGTGCCAGCAGCCCGCGTGGGGGGGCGCGCACTGGAAACACCATATATTTT.

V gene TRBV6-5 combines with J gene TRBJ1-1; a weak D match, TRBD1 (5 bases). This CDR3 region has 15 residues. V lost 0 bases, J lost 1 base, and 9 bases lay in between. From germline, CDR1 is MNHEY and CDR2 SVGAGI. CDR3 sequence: CASSYSAQENTEAFF. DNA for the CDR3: TGTGCCAGCAGTTACTCGGCACAGGAGAACACTGAAGCTTTCTTT.

In DNA form, the CDR3 reads TGTGCCAGCAGTGTGACTAGCGGGGCCAATGAGCAGTTCTTC. It yields the protein CASSVTSGANEQFF. This chain joins TRBV6-4 and TRBJ2-1; 11 bases are a match to TRBD2. Germline-derived CDR1 and CDR2 are MRHNA and SNTAGT. The CDR3 loop spans 14 amino acids. V lost 4 bases and J lost 6; bases outside the gene matches: 2.

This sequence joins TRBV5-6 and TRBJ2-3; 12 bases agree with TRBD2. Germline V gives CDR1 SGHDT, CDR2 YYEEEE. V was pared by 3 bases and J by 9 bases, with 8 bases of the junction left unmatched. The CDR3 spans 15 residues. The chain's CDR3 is CASSSLAGGVWTQYF. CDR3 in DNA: TGTGCCAGCAGCTCTCTAGCGGGGGGGGTCTGGACGCAGTATTTT.

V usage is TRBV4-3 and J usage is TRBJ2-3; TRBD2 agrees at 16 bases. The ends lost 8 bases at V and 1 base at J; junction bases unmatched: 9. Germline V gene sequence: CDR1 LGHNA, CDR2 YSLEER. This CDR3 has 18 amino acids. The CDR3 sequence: CASSPGLAGGPGTDTQYF. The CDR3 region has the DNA TGCGCCAGCTCTCCGGGACTAGCGGGGGGGCCGGGCACAGATACGCAGTATTTT.

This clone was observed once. CDR3 nucleotides: TGTGCCAGCAGTCTCCCAGGGTCTGAAGCTTTCTTT. It specifies CASSLPGSEAFF. The chain joins TRBV6-5 to TRBJ1-1; a possible D gene is TRBD1 (5 bases). Germline values: CDR1 MNHEY, CDR2 SVGAGI. The CDR3 is made up of 12 amino acids. Trimming stripped 5 bases from V and 6 bases from J, with 10 bases between.